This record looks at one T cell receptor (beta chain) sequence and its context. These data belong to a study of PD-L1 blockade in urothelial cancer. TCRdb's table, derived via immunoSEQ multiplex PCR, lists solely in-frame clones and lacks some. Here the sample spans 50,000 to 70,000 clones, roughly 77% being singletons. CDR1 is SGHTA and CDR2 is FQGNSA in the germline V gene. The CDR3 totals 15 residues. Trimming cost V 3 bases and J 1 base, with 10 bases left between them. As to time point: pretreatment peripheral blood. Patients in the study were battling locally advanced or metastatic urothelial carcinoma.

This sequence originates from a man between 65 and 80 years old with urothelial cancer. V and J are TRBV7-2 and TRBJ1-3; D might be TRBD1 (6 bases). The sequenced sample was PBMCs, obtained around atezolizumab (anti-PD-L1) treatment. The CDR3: CASSFYRASGNTIYF. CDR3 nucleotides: TGTGCCAGCAGCTTCTACAGGGCTTCTGGAAACACCATATATTTT.